This TCR beta chain was sequenced in a study of shared clonotypes between healthy human individuals. Germline CDR1 is MGHDK and CDR2 is SYGVNS. The CDR3 length is 12 residues. Trimming shortened V by 2 bases and J by 11 bases, and 12 bases separated the two germline ends. The data were produced by immunoSEQ multiplex PCR, yet TCRdb's version contains in-frame clones alone and is incomplete. The table shows about 2.4 million clones, with over 85% occurring only once. The TCR sequence derives from a man aged 18 to 29 in good health. Some clones in this sample may be carry-over from other donors' samples. The gene calls are TRBV25-1 and TRBJ2-5; D not certain. Sequencing was done on a sample of naive CD4+ T cells from PBMCs. Subset specified: CD45RA+ positively selected. CDR3 nucleotides: TGTGCCAGCAGTGAAGAATTCTTGGGGCAGTACTTC. Protein sequence: CASSEEFLGQYF.